Listed here are 4 T cell receptor beta chains from one sample, sequenced in a study of blood T cell repertoires in COVID-19. Only in-frame clones appear in the TCRdb table, and some are missing; sequencing was by immunoSEQ multiplex PCR. The table lists under 250,000 clones, about 87% of them singletons. The sequenced material came from PBMCs or T cells enriched from blood (not recorded which). Receptors originate from a woman aged 25 to 39 with acute COVID-19.

The chain links TRBV28 to TRBJ1-1; 7 bases map to TRBD1. V gave up 6 bases and J gave up 6 bases; unmatched junction bases: 10. The germline gives CDR1 MDHEN, CDR2 SYDVKM. The CDR3 has 14 amino acids. The DNA for the CDR3 is TGTGCCAGCAGCCGAGGTGGAGGGGGCGCTGAAGCTTTCTTT. It encodes CASSRGGGGAEAFF.

This chain joins TRBV5-1 and TRBJ2-1; a weak D match, TRBD2 (5 bases). The CDR3 spans 14 residues. Germline loops: CDR1 SGHRS, CDR2 YFSETQ. The ends were cut back, 1 base at V and 5 bases at J, with 10 bases in the middle. As DNA, the CDR3 is TGCGCCAGCAGCTTGACCCCGGGGAACAATGAGCAGTTCTTC. It specifies CASSLTPGNNEQFF.

The chain couples TRBV5-1 to TRBJ1-2, with D perhaps matching TRBD1 (5 bases). In germline, CDR1 is SGHRS, CDR2 YFSETQ. The CDR3 has 14 residues. V lost 4 bases to trimming and J lost 6 bases, with 16 bases between them. The CDR3 region has the DNA TGCGCCAGCAGCCCTCCAAACCCGACAGATGGCTACACCTTC. Translating it yields CASSPPNPTDGYTF.

V is TRBV13 and J is TRBJ1-5; D not resolved. There are 16 residues in the CDR3. Germline CDR1 PRHDT, CDR2 FYEKMQ (reference sequence). V was trimmed by 0 bases and J by 0 bases, leaving 9 bases between them. CDR3 nucleotide sequence: TGTGCCAGCAGCTTAGGTGGAGGCGGTAGCAATCAGCCCCAGCATTTT. Translation: CASSLGGGGSNQPQHF.